This TCR beta chain is drawn from a study of blood T cells in healthy people across ages. V was pared by 3 bases and J by 2 bases, with 5 bases of the junction left unmatched. This CDR3 comprises 15 residues. Germline values: CDR1 SGHTA, CDR2 FQGNSA. A second PCR of about 7 to 12 cycles used a sample-barcoded 5' primer and a J-beta primer mix. Using its own MiXCR run on the 5' RACE reads, TCRdb lists one record per CDR3 protein. The profile shows 750,000 to 950,000 distinct CDR3 sequences, approximately 24% of them singletons. The data were also submitted as part of a second study, on T cells of mothers and their children.

Sequencing was carried out using blood. This TCR was sampled from a boy between 10 and 17 years old in good health. This chain joins TRBV7-2 and TRBJ2-7, with 9 bases that match TRBD2. For the CDR3, the DNA is TGTGCCAGCAGCTTGGGAGCGGGGGGTGCCTACGAGCAGTACTTC. Its protein is CASSLGAGGAYEQYF.